These 2 T cell receptor beta chains share one sample of origin, sequenced in a study of T cells in Graves' hyperthyroidism and ophthalmopathy. Template material for amplifying TCR beta CDR3 regions consisted of RNA transcripts. HTBI primers were employed in a first-round RT-PCR of the TCR CDR3. TCRdb passed the multiplex PCR reads through MiXCR, listing each CDR3 protein once. This sample yields around 280,000 distinct CDR3 sequences, of which 13% are seen a single time; almost 8% belongs to the top ten. Sequencing was performed on blood. These receptors were obtained from a woman aged 25 to 45 with Graves' hyperthyroidism that later progressed to Graves' ophthalmopathy.

A note on this clonotype: It may be a read error: a sequence one base away is much more abundant. The chain employs TRBV20-1 and TRBJ2-7; perhaps TRBD1 as D (6 bases). The V gene's germline CDR1 is DFQATT and CDR2 SNEGSKA (reference sequence). The CDR3 extends over 17 amino acids. This CDR3 reads CSARDRRAGVGVYEQHF. The CDR3 bases are TGCAGTGCTAGAGATCGAAGGGCAGGGGTTGGAGTCTACGAGCAGCACTTC.

This clonotype was found many times. The V call is TRBV7-3, the J call TRBJ2-4; maybe TRBD1 (6 bases). V was shortened by 3 bases and J by 7 bases, with 10 bases between the two germline ends. Germline CDR1 reads SGHTA; CDR2 reads FQGTGA. The length of the CDR3 is 13 residues. The CDR3 spells CASSLGQGNIQYF. In DNA, the CDR3 is TGTGCCAGCAGCTTGGGCCAGGGGAACATTCAGTACTTC.